This entry is about one TCR beta chain. Its antigen is undetermined. The sample belongs to a study of regulatory T cells in long-lasting Graves disease. Study observations and caveats: Favored usage of TRBV28, TRBJ1-2 and TRBJ2-5 was recorded in persistent disease.

Assembly of TCR beta libraries relied on iRepertoire HTBI primers together with Arm-PCR of CDR3 regions. TCRdb independently ran MiXCR on the multiplex PCR reads; one entry per CDR3 protein. The sample includes around 470,000 distinct CDR3 sequences, around 15% seen only once; the top ten take about 15%. Germline trimming cut 4 bases from V and 8 bases from J; bases unmatched to any gene: 9. The CDR3 totals 15 residues. Germline CDR1 and CDR2: ENHRY and SYGVKD. Documented time point: newly diagnosed GD, antithyroid drugs for less than 3 months. From RNA extracted from PBMCs, the TCR library was made. This sample also belongs to another study, concerning T cells in Graves' hyperthyroidism and ophthalmopathy.

This chain joins TRBV10-3 and TRBJ2-1; 9 bases are shared with TRBD2. Sequences were derived from peripheral blood mononuclear cells (PBMCs), sampled at new diagnosis, from a patient treated with antithyroid drugs. The sequence was obtained from a woman in her 50s with Graves disease. The CDR3 sequence: CAISGEAGGPYEQFF. CDR3 nucleotide sequence: TGTGCCATCAGTGGGGAGGCGGGAGGGCCGTATGAGCAGTTCTTC.